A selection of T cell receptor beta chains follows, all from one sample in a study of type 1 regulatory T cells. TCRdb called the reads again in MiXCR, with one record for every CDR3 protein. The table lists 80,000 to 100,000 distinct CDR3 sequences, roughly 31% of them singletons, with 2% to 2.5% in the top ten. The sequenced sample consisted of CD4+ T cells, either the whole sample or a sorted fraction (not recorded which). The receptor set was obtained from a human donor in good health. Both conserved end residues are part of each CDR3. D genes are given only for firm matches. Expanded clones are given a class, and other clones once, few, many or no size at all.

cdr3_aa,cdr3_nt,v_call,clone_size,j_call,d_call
CAWSTAGRGYGYTF,TGTGCCTGGAGTACGGCAGGCCGGGGGTATGGCTACACCTTC,TRBV30,NA,TRBJ1-2,NA
CSVTRGLDKSYEQYF,TGCAGTGTAACCCGTGGACTAGATAAATCCTACGAGCAGTACTTC,TRBV20-1,few,TRBJ2-7,TRBD2
CASSSGQGVDNQPQHF,TGCGCCAGCAGTTCCGGACAGGGGGTGGACAATCAGCCCCAGCATTTT,TRBV5-1,NA,TRBJ1-5,TRBD1
CASSSREETQYF,TGTGCCAGCAGCAGCCGTGAGGAGACCCAGTACTTC,TRBV7-9,few,TRBJ2-5,NA
CASSWSSYNEQFF,TGTGCCAGCAGCTGGAGCTCCTACAATGAGCAGTTCTTC,TRBV7-2,few,TRBJ2-1,NA
CASSLAGAKGAIYGYTF,TGCGCCAGCAGCTTGGCCGGAGCGAAAGGGGCGATCTATGGCTACACCTTC,TRBV5-1,NA,TRBJ1-2,NA
CASTIGSGSGNIQYF,TGTGCCAGTACCATAGGGTCGGGGAGTGGAAACATTCAGTACTTC,TRBV19,NA,TRBJ2-4,NA
CASSQYADRSNQPQHF,TGTGCCAGCAGCCAATACGCGGACCGGAGCAATCAGCCCCAGCATTTT,TRBV5-8,few,TRBJ1-5,NA
CASRGPWYEQYF,TGTGCCAGCAGGGGCCCCTGGTACGAGCAGTACTTC,TRBV27,few,TRBJ2-7,NA
CASRGTGNTEAFF,TGTGCCAGCAGGGGCACAGGGAACACTGAAGCTTTCTTT,TRBV6-6,NA,TRBJ1-1,NA
CASSLRGAGGRYEQYF,TGTGCCAGCAGCTTGCGGGGAGCAGGGGGCAGGTACGAGCAGTACTTC,TRBV5-8,NA,TRBJ2-7,TRBD1
CSARGGQGTAKNIQYF,TGCAGTGCCAGGGGAGGGCAGGGGACAGCCAAAAACATTCAGTACTTC,TRBV20-1,NA,TRBJ2-4,NA
CSVNQGSGSYNEQFF,TGCAGCGTTAATCAGGGTAGCGGGTCTTACAATGAGCAGTTCTTC,TRBV29-1,NA,TRBJ2-1,TRBD2
CASSVSGKSTDTQYF,TGTGCCAGCAGTGTTAGTGGGAAGAGTACAGATACGCAGTATTTT,TRBV12-3/TRBV12-4,few,TRBJ2-3,NA
CSARGGVADTQYF,TGCAGTGCTAGAGGCGGGGTCGCAGATACGCAGTATTTT,TRBV20-1,many,TRBJ2-3,NA
CASSPKRQGAYEQYF,TGTGCCAGCTCACCAAAGCGACAGGGGGCCTACGAGCAGTACTTC,TRBV18,NA,TRBJ2-7,TRBD1
CASRPLESGSNEQFF,TGTGCCAGCAGGCCACTGGAGAGCGGGAGTAATGAGCAGTTCTTC,TRBV12-3/TRBV12-4,NA,TRBJ2-1,TRBD2
CSARYPTVEAFF,TGCAGTGCTAGATACCCGACAGTCGAAGCTTTCTTT,TRBV20-1,NA,TRBJ1-1,NA
CATSDGAGGADTQYF,TGTGCCACCAGTGATGGGGCAGGGGGGGCAGATACGCAGTATTTT,TRBV24-1,NA,TRBJ2-3,NA
CASSLDTSGRGTDTQYF,TGCGCCAGCAGCTTGGATACTAGCGGGAGGGGAACAGATACGCAGTATTTT,TRBV5-1,NA,TRBJ2-3,TRBD2
CASSLSGTDLTPLHF,TGTGCCAGCAGCCTTTCCGGGACGGACCTCACACCCCTCCACTTT,TRBV6-2/TRBV6-3,few,TRBJ1-6,NA
CASSQSGLLHNEQFF,TGTGCCAGCAGCCAAAGTGGACTACTCCACAATGAGCAGTTCTTC,TRBV3-1,NA,TRBJ2-1,NA
CSARDPNSNQPQHF,TGCAGTGCTAGAGATCCGAATAGCAATCAGCCCCAGCATTTT,TRBV20-1,few,TRBJ1-5,NA
CATSRESVGTGSGANVLTF,TGTGCCACCAGCAGAGAGTCGGTAGGGACAGGGTCTGGGGCCAACGTCCTGACTTTC,TRBV15,once,TRBJ2-6,TRBD1
CASSQPGQGIYEQYF,TGTGCCAGCAGTCAACCGGGACAGGGGATCTACGAGCAGTACTTC,TRBV12-3/TRBV12-4,few,TRBJ2-7,TRBD1
CASSEGVFGRYEQYF,TGTGCCAGCAGCGAGGGGGTCTTTGGAAGGTACGAGCAGTACTTC,TRBV9,NA,TRBJ2-7,NA
CSAREPVASYNEQFF,TGCAGTGCTAGAGAGCCGGTAGCTTCCTACAATGAGCAGTTCTTC,TRBV20-1,few,TRBJ2-1,NA
CASSQVGLAGSSYNEQFF,TGTGCCAGCAGTCAAGTAGGACTAGCGGGAAGCTCCTACAATGAGCAGTTCTTC,TRBV7-2,few,TRBJ2-1,TRBD2
CASTAGTAEQFF,TGTGCCAGCACCGCCGGGACAGCCGAGCAGTTCTTC,TRBV3-1,NA,TRBJ2-1,TRBD1
CASSLARGPGTGYFWELFF,TGTGCCAGCAGCTTAGCGAGGGGCCCCGGGACAGGGTATTTCTGGGAGCTGTTTTTT,TRBV7-2,NA,TRBJ2-2,TRBD1
CASRRTAEETQYF,TGTGCCAGCAGAAGGACAGCGGAGGAGACCCAGTACTTC,TRBV13,NA,TRBJ2-5,NA
CASSSGYEQYF,TGCGCCAGCAGCTCTGGCTACGAGCAGTACTTC,TRBV5-1,many,TRBJ2-7,NA
CASRAAGGSDTQYF,TGTGCCAGCAGAGCAGCGGGAGGGTCAGATACGCAGTATTTT,TRBV2,many,TRBJ2-3,TRBD2
CASSLDGLYEQYF,TGTGCCAGCAGCTTAGACGGGCTCTACGAGCAGTACTTC,TRBV7-2,NA,TRBJ2-7,NA
CSARETGPSMWPQHF,TGCAGTGCTAGAGAAACCGGGCCGAGTATGTGGCCCCAGCATTTT,TRBV20-1,medium-sized,TRBJ1-5,NA
CASSREVGTEAFF,TGTGCCAGCTCCCGGGAGGTTGGCACTGAAGCTTTCTTT,TRBV18,few,TRBJ1-1,NA
CASSIGGSRETQYF,TGTGCCAGTAGTATAGGTGGGAGTAGGGAGACCCAGTACTTC,TRBV19,NA,TRBJ2-5,NA
CASSLSLNRRPHEQYF,TGTGCCAGCAGCTTGAGTCTCAACAGGAGGCCCCACGAGCAGTACTTC,TRBV5-4,NA,TRBJ2-7,NA
CASRGMLGNTEAFF,TGTGCCAGCAGGGGGATGTTGGGGAACACTGAAGCTTTCTTT,TRBV12-3/TRBV12-4,NA,TRBJ1-1,NA
CASSLEGDSTSYEQYF,TGCGCCAGCAGCTTGGAAGGGGACTCCACCTCCTACGAGCAGTACTTC,TRBV5-1,NA,TRBJ2-7,NA
CASSYTDDQPQHF,TGTGCCAGCAGCTATACAGACGATCAGCCCCAGCATTTT,TRBV7-9,few,TRBJ1-5,NA
CASSPEAAGGAYGYTF,TGCGCCAGCAGCCCTGAGGCGGCAGGGGGCGCATATGGCTACACCTTC,TRBV5-1,NA,TRBJ1-2,TRBD1
CSARGRQSLSSYEQYF,TGCAGTGCTAGAGGCAGACAGAGCCTGAGCTCCTACGAGCAGTACTTC,TRBV20-1,NA,TRBJ2-7,NA
CASTTPAPTVSSYNEQFF,TGTGCCAGCACTACCCCCGCCCCGACAGTGAGCTCCTACAATGAGCAGTTCTTC,TRBV6-2/TRBV6-3,NA,TRBJ2-1,NA
CATSISLADTQYF,TGTGCCACTTCCATATCCCTGGCAGATACGCAGTATTTT,TRBV19,NA,TRBJ2-3,NA
CASSLPGINEQFF,TGTGCCAGCAGCCTTCCGGGGATCAATGAGCAGTTCTTC,TRBV5-4,NA,TRBJ2-1,NA